This T cell receptor beta chain was observed in a study of blood T cell repertoires in COVID-19. Overall study: Italy, Spain and the United States were the sources of the convalescent and acute COVID-19 samples. T cells, B-cell-depleted T cells, or PBMCs supplied cDNA or gDNA.

Authors' processing steps: Using reference gene primer amplification, nucleated cell counts were estimated. Method: immunoSEQ multiplex PCR; TCRdb's copy keeps in-frame clones and lacks some. V, J and clone size derive from that table, while D and trimming were established from the DNA sequence. The profile covers under 200,000 clones, with 90% appearing a single time and nearly 0.55% taken by the ten largest. This CDR3 has 15 residues. CDR1 MNHEY and CDR2 SVGAGI come from the germline V gene. V was pared by 0 bases and J by 5 bases, with 5 bases of the junction left unmatched. Sequenced sample: peripheral blood. This receptor was identified in a man aged 50-59 years with acute or convalescent COVID-19. The chain uses TRBV6-5 and TRBJ2-7, with 9 bases identical to TRBD2. The CDR3 sequence is CASSYSGTSFNEQYF. The CDR3 DNA follows: TGTGCCAGCAGTTACTCTGGGACTAGCTTTAACGAGCAGTACTTC.